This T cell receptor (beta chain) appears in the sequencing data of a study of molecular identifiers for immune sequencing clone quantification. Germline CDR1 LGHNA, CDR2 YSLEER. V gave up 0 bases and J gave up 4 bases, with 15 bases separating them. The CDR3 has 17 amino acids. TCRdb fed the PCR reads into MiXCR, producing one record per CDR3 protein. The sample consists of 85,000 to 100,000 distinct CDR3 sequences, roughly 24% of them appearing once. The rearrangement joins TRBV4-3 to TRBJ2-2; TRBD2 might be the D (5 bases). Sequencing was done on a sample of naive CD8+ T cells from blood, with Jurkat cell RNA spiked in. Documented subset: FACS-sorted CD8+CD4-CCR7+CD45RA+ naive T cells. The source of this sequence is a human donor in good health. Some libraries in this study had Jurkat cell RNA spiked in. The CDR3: CASSQDSGRGLTGELFF. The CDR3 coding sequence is TGCGCCAGCAGCCAAGATTCCGGCCGGGGTCTCACCGGGGAGCTGTTTTTT.